A selection of T cell receptor beta chains follows, all from one sample in a study of T cell responses to AZD1222 COVID-19 vaccine. Assay: immunoSEQ multiplex PCR; the TCRdb copy retains only in-frame clones and omits some. Among some 150,000 clones listed, about 87% were seen once. Material: peripheral blood, obtained on day 0 of AZD1222 vaccination. These TCRs come from an adult in good health. Both conserved end residues are part of each CDR3. D genes are given only for firm matches. Some rows mark clone size as missing; the rest say once, few, many or name a class of expanded clone.

j_call: TRBJ1-2; clone_size: once; v_call: TRBV5-4; d_call: NA; cdr3_aa: CASSQAWSGAGGYTF; cdr3_nt: TGTGCCAGCAGCCAAGCCTGGTCAGGGGCGGGTGGCTACACCTTC
j_call: TRBJ1-6; clone_size: NA; v_call: TRBV7-6; d_call: NA; cdr3_aa: CASSLNRRLNSPLHF; cdr3_nt: TGTGCCAGCAGCTTGAACAGGCGACTTAATTCACCCCTCCACTTT
j_call: TRBJ2-1; clone_size: few; v_call: TRBV3-1/TRBV3-2; d_call: NA; cdr3_aa: CASSQDGSYNEQFF; cdr3_nt: TGTGCCAGCAGCCAAGATGGCTCCTACAATGAGCAGTTCTTC
j_call: TRBJ1-5; clone_size: NA; v_call: TRBV28; d_call: NA; cdr3_aa: CASSLSTRTPSNQPQHF; cdr3_nt: TGTGCCAGCAGTTTAAGTACACGGACCCCTAGCAATCAGCCCCAGCATTTT
j_call: TRBJ1-4; clone_size: few; v_call: TRBV5-6; d_call: TRBD1; cdr3_aa: CASSQLGTGGESNEKLFF; cdr3_nt: TGTGCCAGCAGCCAACTCGGGACAGGGGGTGAATCTAATGAAAAACTGTTTTTT
j_call: TRBJ1-2; clone_size: NA; v_call: TRBV19; d_call: NA; cdr3_aa: CASTSERGSGYGYTF; cdr3_nt: TGTGCCAGTACCTCCGAGAGGGGCTCGGGCTATGGCTACACCTTC
j_call: TRBJ1-2; clone_size: NA; v_call: TRBV6-5; d_call: NA; cdr3_aa: CASGVGQGYTF; cdr3_nt: TGTGCCAGCGGAGTCGGGCAAGGCTACACCTTC
j_call: TRBJ1-4; clone_size: NA; v_call: TRBV6-5; d_call: TRBD1; cdr3_aa: CASSSMTGGNEKLFF; cdr3_nt: TGTGCCAGCAGTTCAATGACAGGGGGGAATGAAAAACTGTTTTTT
j_call: TRBJ2-7; clone_size: few; v_call: TRBV4-3; d_call: TRBD1; cdr3_aa: CASSQGTGDYEQYF; cdr3_nt: TGCGCCAGCAGCCAGGGGACAGGGGACTACGAGCAGTACTTC
j_call: TRBJ1-2; clone_size: NA; v_call: TRBV20-1; d_call: NA; cdr3_aa: CSARGTTPNF; cdr3_nt: TGCAGTGCTCGAGGAACGACGCCTAACTTC
j_call: TRBJ1-1; clone_size: NA; v_call: TRBV19; d_call: NA; cdr3_aa: CASISTENTEAFF; cdr3_nt: TGTGCCAGTATAAGTACCGAAAACACTGAAGCTTTCTTT
j_call: TRBJ1-5; clone_size: NA; v_call: TRBV28; d_call: TRBD1; cdr3_aa: CASSWDRASQPQHF; cdr3_nt: TGTGCCAGCTCCTGGGACAGGGCCAGTCAGCCCCAGCATTTT
j_call: TRBJ2-1; clone_size: NA; v_call: TRBV7-9; d_call: NA; cdr3_aa: CASSGGGNEQFF; cdr3_nt: TGTGCCAGCAGCGGGGGCGGCAATGAGCAGTTCTTC
j_call: TRBJ2-7; clone_size: NA; v_call: TRBV7-9; d_call: NA; cdr3_aa: CASSANPQGNPYEQYF; cdr3_nt: TGTGCCAGCAGCGCTAATCCTCAGGGGAATCCCTACGAGCAGTACTTC
j_call: TRBJ1-3; clone_size: NA; v_call: TRBV9; d_call: NA; cdr3_aa: CASSVVGSSGNTIYF; cdr3_nt: TGTGCCAGCAGCGTAGTAGGGAGCTCTGGAAACACCATATATTTT
j_call: TRBJ1-5; clone_size: NA; v_call: TRBV25-1; d_call: NA; cdr3_aa: CASSSGLNQPQHF; cdr3_nt: TGTGCCAGCAGTTCGGGCCTCAATCAGCCCCAGCATTTT
j_call: TRBJ2-7; clone_size: NA; v_call: TRBV4-1; d_call: NA; cdr3_aa: CASSQDTASYEQYF; cdr3_nt: TGCGCCAGCAGCCAAGACACTGCCTCCTACGAGCAGTACTTC
j_call: TRBJ1-2; clone_size: NA; v_call: TRBV5-4; d_call: TRBD1; cdr3_aa: CASSDSGGGYGYTF; cdr3_nt: TGTGCCAGCAGCGATTCAGGGGGCGGCTATGGCTACACCTTC
j_call: TRBJ1-5; clone_size: NA; v_call: TRBV28; d_call: NA; cdr3_aa: CASSSAGNQPQHF; cdr3_nt: TGTGCCAGCAGTTCAGCGGGCAATCAGCCCCAGCATTTT
j_call: TRBJ1-1; clone_size: NA; v_call: TRBV4-3; d_call: NA; cdr3_aa: CASSQDFNKNTEAFF; cdr3_nt: TGCGCCAGCAGCCAAGATTTCAACAAGAACACTGAAGCTTTCTTT
j_call: TRBJ2-7; clone_size: NA; v_call: TRBV18; d_call: TRBD2; cdr3_aa: CASSLVSGLVYEQYF; cdr3_nt: TGTGCCAGCTCACTCGTTAGCGGGCTAGTCTACGAGCAGTACTTC
j_call: TRBJ1-1; clone_size: NA; v_call: TRBV5-6; d_call: NA; cdr3_aa: CASSAVGSEAFF; cdr3_nt: TGTGCCAGCAGCGCGGTCGGGTCTGAAGCTTTCTTT
j_call: TRBJ1-1; clone_size: NA; v_call: TRBV19; d_call: NA; cdr3_aa: CASSRAENTEAFF; cdr3_nt: TGTGCCAGTAGTAGGGCGGAGAACACTGAAGCTTTCTTT
j_call: TRBJ2-6; clone_size: NA; v_call: TRBV19; d_call: NA; cdr3_aa: CASSIESSWANVLTF; cdr3_nt: TGTGCCAGTAGTATAGAAAGTTCCTGGGCCAACGTCCTGACTTTC
j_call: TRBJ1-2; clone_size: NA; v_call: TRBV5-6; d_call: NA; cdr3_aa: CASSLGRGGYTF; cdr3_nt: TGTGCCAGCAGCTTGGGGAGGGGAGGCTACACCTTC
j_call: TRBJ1-5; clone_size: NA; v_call: TRBV20-1; d_call: NA; cdr3_aa: CSASPGEGLQPQHF; cdr3_nt: TGCAGTGCTAGTCCCGGGGAGGGGCTTCAGCCCCAGCATTTT
j_call: TRBJ2-5; clone_size: NA; v_call: TRBV19; d_call: NA; cdr3_aa: CASKTTRQETQYF; cdr3_nt: TGTGCCAGCAAGACGACTAGGCAAGAGACCCAGTACTTC
j_call: TRBJ2-3; clone_size: NA; v_call: TRBV21-1; d_call: NA; cdr3_aa: CASSKAPASGGSSTDTQYF; cdr3_nt: TGTGCCAGCAGCAAAGCGCCGGCTAGCGGGGGGAGTAGCACAGATACGCAGTATTTT
j_call: TRBJ2-3; clone_size: NA; v_call: TRBV6-2/TRBV6-3; d_call: TRBD1; cdr3_aa: CASSYSSRGRGDTQYF; cdr3_nt: TGTGCCAGCAGTTACTCTTCCAGGGGGCGCGGAGATACGCAGTATTTT
j_call: TRBJ1-2; clone_size: NA; v_call: TRBV9; d_call: NA; cdr3_aa: CASSVDGYQAGYTF; cdr3_nt: TGTGCCAGCAGCGTAGACGGGTACCAAGCTGGCTACACCTTC
j_call: TRBJ2-3; clone_size: NA; v_call: TRBV29-1; d_call: NA; cdr3_aa: CSVGAASFGTDTQYF; cdr3_nt: TGCAGCGTGGGGGCGGCTAGCTTCGGCACAGATACGCAGTATTTT
j_call: TRBJ2-3; clone_size: NA; v_call: TRBV5-1; d_call: NA; cdr3_aa: CASSSLGGRGSSTDTQYF; cdr3_nt: TGCGCCAGCAGCAGCCTAGGCGGGCGGGGATCTAGCACAGATACGCAGTATTTT
j_call: TRBJ1-1; clone_size: NA; v_call: TRBV3-1/TRBV3-2; d_call: NA; cdr3_aa: CASSQDREAFF; cdr3_nt: TGTGCCAGCAGCCAAGATCGGGAAGCTTTCTTT
j_call: TRBJ2-5; clone_size: NA; v_call: TRBV7-9; d_call: NA; cdr3_aa: CASSPDTLQETQYF; cdr3_nt: TGTGCCAGCAGCCCCGATACATTACAAGAGACCCAGTACTTC
j_call: TRBJ2-1; clone_size: once; v_call: TRBV19; d_call: TRBD1; cdr3_aa: CASSGQGGGEQFF; cdr3_nt: TGTGCCAGTAGCGGACAGGGCGGCGGTGAGCAGTTCTTC
j_call: TRBJ2-1; clone_size: NA; v_call: TRBV15; d_call: NA; cdr3_aa: CATRGGYNEQFF; cdr3_nt: TGTGCCACCCGTGGAGGGTACAATGAGCAGTTCTTC
j_call: TRBJ2-1; clone_size: NA; v_call: TRBV4-3; d_call: TRBD2; cdr3_aa: CASSQDGTSGNEQFF; cdr3_nt: TGCGCCAGCAGCCAAGATGGAACTAGCGGGAATGAGCAGTTCTTC
j_call: TRBJ1-2; clone_size: NA; v_call: TRBV29-1; d_call: NA; cdr3_aa: CSVERVGGSYGYTF; cdr3_nt: TGCAGCGTTGAACGAGTGGGGGGATCATATGGCTACACCTTC
j_call: TRBJ2-1; clone_size: NA; v_call: TRBV7-8; d_call: NA; cdr3_aa: CASSLEVANEQFF; cdr3_nt: TGTGCCAGCAGCTTAGAAGTAGCAAATGAGCAGTTCTTC
j_call: TRBJ1-4; clone_size: once; v_call: TRBV4-3; d_call: TRBD1; cdr3_aa: CASSQDISGTGNNEKLFF; cdr3_nt: TGCGCCAGCAGCCAAGATATATCCGGGACAGGAAATAATGAAAAACTGTTTTTT
j_call: TRBJ1-5; clone_size: NA; v_call: TRBV19; d_call: NA; cdr3_aa: CASSIQAVLGQPQHF; cdr3_nt: TGTGCCAGTAGTATACAGGCAGTTCTGGGCCAGCCCCAGCATTTT
j_call: TRBJ1-1; clone_size: NA; v_call: TRBV4-1; d_call: TRBD1; cdr3_aa: CASSQADRAMNTEAFF; cdr3_nt: TGCGCCAGCAGCCAAGCAGACAGGGCGATGAACACTGAAGCTTTCTTT
j_call: TRBJ1-5; clone_size: NA; v_call: TRBV7-8; d_call: TRBD1; cdr3_aa: CASSLVGGGLNQPQHF; cdr3_nt: TGTGCCAGCAGCTTAGTTGGAGGGGGCCTTAATCAGCCCCAGCATTTT
j_call: TRBJ2-1; clone_size: few; v_call: TRBV6-1; d_call: NA; cdr3_aa: CASSDGLPDYNEQFF; cdr3_nt: TGTGCCAGCAGTGACGGACTACCTGACTACAATGAGCAGTTCTTC
j_call: TRBJ2-7; clone_size: NA; v_call: TRBV10-2; d_call: TRBD1; cdr3_aa: CASRGGTGGREQYF; cdr3_nt: TGCGCCAGCAGGGGTGGGACAGGGGGCCGGGAGCAGTACTTC
j_call: TRBJ2-5; clone_size: NA; v_call: TRBV6-2/TRBV6-3; d_call: TRBD2; cdr3_aa: CASSLGTSGDQEAQYF; cdr3_nt: TGTGCCAGCAGCCTCGGGACTAGCGGGGACCAAGAGGCCCAGTACTTC
j_call: TRBJ2-2; clone_size: NA; v_call: TRBV19; d_call: TRBD2; cdr3_aa: CASSMASGENTGELFF; cdr3_nt: TGTGCCAGTAGTATGGCTAGCGGGGAGAACACCGGGGAGCTGTTTTTT
j_call: TRBJ2-5; clone_size: NA; v_call: TRBV10-3; d_call: NA; cdr3_aa: CAISDSGRSQETQYF; cdr3_nt: TGTGCCATCAGTGACTCGGGACGGAGCCAAGAGACCCAGTACTTC
j_call: TRBJ2-3; clone_size: NA; v_call: TRBV6-5; d_call: NA; cdr3_aa: CASSYGQADTQYF; cdr3_nt: TGTGCCAGCAGTTACGGACAAGCGGATACGCAGTATTTT